The table lists the clone carrying this TCR beta chain with a few counts. Its cognate antigen is unknown. The data belong to a study of T cells after yellow fever vaccination. Turning to the study itself: Some fractions had low cell numbers, and these were prepared with SMART-Seq v4 Ultra Low Input. General observations from the study: Relatively few clonotypes were ones that appeared in both CD4 and CD8 compartments. The secondary response was weaker but peaked faster, day 5 versus 15. Post-booster reappearance was seen for most primary-vaccination clones (96% CD4, roughly 86% CD8).

The CDR3 is 14 amino acids. V was clipped by 8 bases and J by 7 bases, with 18 bases between them. CDR1 and CDR2 from the germline V gene are DFQATT and SNEGSKA (reference sequence). TCRdb reprocessed the 5' RACE reads with MiXCR, giving one entry per CDR3 protein. The profile covers hundreds of thousands of distinct CDR3 sequences, with 7.5% to 9.5% appearing a single time and approximately 3.3% taken by the ten largest. The sequence was collected from a man aged 18 to 30 who received the YFV17D yellow fever vaccine. The genes are TRBV20-1 and TRBJ1-6; TRBD1 is a possible D gene (6 bases). The sequencing here drew on CD4+ T cells sorted from PBMCs, taken 5 days after the yellow fever booster vaccination. CDR3 sequence: CSPSRAGANSPLHF. CDR3 bases: TGCAGTCCTTCCCGGGCAGGGGCGAATTCACCCCTCCACTTT.